What follows are 18 T cell receptor beta chains derived from one specimen sequenced in a study of T cells in localized non-small cell lung cancer. Using immunoSEQ multiplex PCR, the repertoire was profiled, and TCRdb retains in-frame clones only, with some absent. The data show about 77,000 clones, roughly 91% seen once. This specimen consisted of peripheral blood, obtained before any cancer treatment. These receptors were obtained from a woman between 40 and 69 years old with stage I squamous cell lung carcinoma.

The chain has TRBV6-5 and TRBJ2-3; TRBD2 agrees at 10 bases. CDR1 and CDR2 from the germline V gene are MNHEY and SVGAGI. The CDR3 is 16 amino acids. Losses at the gene ends were 4 bases for V and 0 bases for J; bases not matched to a gene: 4. The CDR3 DNA reads TGTGCCAGCAGTTCACTAGCGGGGTCTAGCACAGATACGCAGTATTTT. It encodes CASSSLAGSSTDTQYF.

V and J are TRBV11-2 and TRBJ2-4, with 7 bases identical to TRBD2. This CDR3 comprises 14 residues. V was clipped by 0 bases and J by 6 bases; unmatched bases: 2. Germline V gene lookup returns CDR1 SGHAT and CDR2 FQNNGV. The CDR3 bases are TGTGCCAGCAGCTTAGATCCTAGCGGAAACATTCAGTACTTC. Translating it yields CASSLDPSGNIQYF.

The table lists this clone with a few counts. The V and J genes are TRBV5-1 and TRBJ1-1; the match to TRBD1 covers 10 bases. The CDR3 is made up of 14 amino acids. CDR1 and CDR2 from the germline V gene are SGHRS and YFSETQ. V lost 0 bases, J lost 4 bases, and 0 bases stayed unmatched. The CDR3 sequence: CASSLGDRGTEAFF. The CDR3 DNA follows: TGCGCCAGCAGCTTGGGGGACAGGGGCACTGAAGCTTTCTTT.

The rearrangement joins TRBV10-2 to TRBJ2-3, with 8 nucleotides matching TRBD2. The CDR3 is 12 amino acids. Germline CDR1 reads WSHSY; CDR2 reads SAAADI. V gave up 8 bases and J gave up 6 bases; unmatched junction bases: 4. DNA for the CDR3: TGCGCCAGCGGGTCGGGGGGGGATACGCAGTATTTT. Encoded protein: CASGSGGDTQYF.

This chain uses TRBV7-9 with TRBJ1-2; D possibly corresponds to TRBD1 (5 bases). Trimming left V 1 base short and J 3 bases short, with 12 bases between. CDR1 and CDR2 from the germline V gene are SEHNR and FQNEAQ (reference sequence). CDR3 length equals 15 residues. The CDR3 DNA sequence: TGTGCCAGCAGCTTAGAAGGTCGGGGGTACTATGGCTACACCTTC. Translating it yields CASSLEGRGYYGYTF.

This rearrangement joins TRBV5-4 to TRBJ2-5; D is perhaps TRBD1 (5 bases). V was clipped by 3 bases and J by 2 bases, with 8 bases between them. Per germline, CDR1 SGHNT and CDR2 YYREEE (reference sequence). This CDR3 region has 13 residues. The DNA for the CDR3 is TGTGCCAGCAGCTCCGGACAACAAGAGACCCAGTACTTC. It is translated as CASSSGQQETQYF.

The J gene is TRBJ2-3, the V gene TRBV4-1, with D unclear. The CDR3 covers 16 residues. Germline CDR1 MGHRA, CDR2 YSYEKL. The ends were cut back, 0 bases at V and 0 bases at J, with 10 bases in the middle. Written as DNA, the CDR3 is TGCGCCAGCAGCCAAGATTCAGGAGATAGCACAGATACGCAGTATTTT. Protein: CASSQDSGDSTDTQYF.

The genes are TRBV6-5 and TRBJ2-5; 10 nucleotides line up with TRBD1. V lost 6 bases and J lost 1; bases outside the gene matches: 5. This CDR3 contains 15 residues. Per germline, CDR1 MNHEY and CDR2 SVGAGI. CDR3 sequence (DNA): TGTGCCAGCAGCTTAGGACAGGGGGTCCAAGAGACCCAGTACTTC. Amino acid sequence: CASSLGQGVQETQYF.

The genes are TRBV11-2 and TRBJ2-2, with a weak D call TRBD2 (6 bases). Trimming stripped 5 bases from V and 0 bases from J, with 13 bases between. The germline gives CDR1 SGHAT, CDR2 FQNNGV. The length of the CDR3 is 16 residues. CDR3 region: CASSLVWTTNTGELFF. The DNA of the CDR3 is TGTGCCAGCAGCCTAGTATGGACTACGAACACCGGGGAGCTGTTTTTT.

The chain uses TRBV12-5 and TRBJ2-4; D not resolved. CDR1 and CDR2 from the germline V gene are LGHNT and FRNRAP. This CDR3 spans 13 amino acids. The V and J ends lost 2 bases and 3 bases respectively, with 5 bases between them. The CDR3 nucleotides read TGTGCTAGTGGTTTGATGGGCAAAAACATTCAGTACTTC. Protein: CASGLMGKNIQYF.

The V call is TRBV2, the J call TRBJ2-3; TRBD2 matches 12 bases. The CDR3 length is 14 residues. V gave up 6 bases and J gave up 5 bases; unmatched junction bases: 3. From germline, CDR1 is SNHLY and CDR2 FYNNEI. The CDR3, as DNA: TGTGCCAGCAGGGCTAGCGGGGGGGTAGATACGCAGTATTTT. Protein product: CASRASGGVDTQYF.

This sequence joins TRBV27 and TRBJ1-5, with D uncertain. Looked up from germline, CDR1 is MNHEY and CDR2 is SMNVEV (reference sequence). The ends were cut back, 3 bases at V and 9 bases at J, with 12 bases in the middle. CDR3 length: 13 residues. The CDR3, as DNA: TGTGCCAGCAGTTTCGGGCCCCCCGGGCCCCAGCATTTT. It encodes CASSFGPPGPQHF.

In its sample, this clone was seen once. V usage is TRBV2 and J usage is TRBJ1-1, with 8 bases that match TRBD1. The germline V gene has CDR1 SNHLY and CDR2 FYNNEI. This CDR3 contains 14 residues. J was trimmed by 5 bases and V by 6 bases; bases with no gene match: 8. CDR3 amino acids: CASSPLTGETEAFF. Here the CDR3 DNA reads TGTGCCAGCAGCCCTTTGACAGGGGAAACTGAAGCTTTCTTT.

V is TRBV5-1 and J is TRBJ2-7, with a tentative D call TRBD2 (6 bases). Germline lookup yields CDR1 SGHRS and CDR2 YFSETQ. The CDR3 has 15 amino acids. V was trimmed by 3 bases and J by 1 base, leaving 14 bases between them. The CDR3 reads CASSSGAGNSYEQYF. CDR3 coding DNA: TGCGCCAGCAGCTCGGGAGCAGGGAATTCCTACGAGCAGTACTTC.

The chain couples TRBV7-9 to TRBJ1-4; D may be TRBD1 (6 bases). V was pared by 5 bases and J by 5 bases, with 15 bases between. CDR1 is SEHNR and CDR2 is FQNEAQ in the germline V gene (reference sequence). The CDR3 is 15 residues long. In DNA form, the CDR3 reads TGTGCCAGCAGCCCGTTAGGGGGGTCGAATGAAAAACTGTTTTTT. Its protein product is CASSPLGGSNEKLFF.

About this clone itself: A junction end diverges from the germline sequence, so it may reflect a read error. The rearrangement uses TRBV6-6 and TRBJ1-4; the D is unclear. Per germline, CDR1 MNHNY and CDR2 SVGAGI (reference sequence). This CDR3 spans 15 amino acids. The CDR3 loop is CVSSTSGGPNEKLFF. CDR3 nucleotide sequence: TGTGTCAGCAGTACCTCCGGAGGGCCTAATGAAAAACTGTTTTTT.

The V call is TRBV20-1, the J call TRBJ1-1; no definite D call. The CDR3 has 11 residues. The germline V gene has CDR1 DFQATT and CDR2 SNEGSKA (reference sequence). The ends were cut back, 1 base at V and 6 bases at J, with 6 bases in the middle. CDR3 region: CSARGAAEAFF. In nucleotides, the CDR3 is TGCAGTGCTAGAGGGGCAGCTGAAGCTTTCTTT.

The genes are TRBV7-2 and TRBJ1-1; no reliable D call. CDR1 is SGHTA, CDR2 FQGNSA, per germline. CDR3 length equals 13 residues. With 5 bases removed from V and 5 bases from J, the gap between germline ends came to 12 bases. This chain's CDR3 is CASSDIPGTEAFF. As DNA, the CDR3 is TGTGCCAGCAGCGATATACCGGGGACTGAAGCTTTCTTT.